This T cell receptor beta chain came from a study of a mutant IDH1 vaccine in newly diagnosed glioma. Overall study: Treated patients were around 60% male, roughly 38% female, mean age roughly 40 years. Former treatment meant radiotherapy, temozolomide, or both; the majority had gotten both.

The V end lost 6 bases, the J end lost 5 bases, and 11 bases lay between the germline ends. Germline CDR1 and CDR2: SGHAT and FQNNGV. This CDR3 has 12 residues. Time point reported: baseline, week 1 (first vaccination visit). Treatment described: pre-vaccination baseline after standard-of-care therapy. Every donor had a new WHO grade 3 or 4 astrocytoma that was IDH1-mutant, with loss of nuclear ATRX. TCRdb keeps only in-frame clones here, not all; method: immunoSEQ multiplex PCR. This sample has around 60,000 clones, with 91% found just once. This clone was seen just once. J is TRBJ2-7 and V is TRBV11-2; D is unclear. This receptor was taken from a man aged 50 to 59 with glioma. The sequences come from PBMCs, collected from a glioma patient treated with radiotherapy, temozolomide or both. The CDR3 bases are TGTGCCAGCAGTCTCGGTCCGAACGAGCAGTACTTC. Protein product: CASSLGPNEQYF.